This TCR beta chain was profiled in a study of T-cell memory formation after mild COVID-19 (dated by TCRdb to the early 2020s). With respect to the entire study: TCR sequence clusters from the two donors were found to be largely donor specific. Longitudinal TCRalpha and TCRbeta repertoire sequencing tracked T-cell clones expanding and contracting after mild COVID-19 in a couple of donors. Two young, previously healthy adult volunteers, one female and one male, were included in the cohort.

From the cysteine up to the phenylalanine, the CDR3 has a length of 14 residues. The CDR3 DNA has 42 bases and is translated from base 1. As encoded in the germline V gene, CDR1 is MNHEY while CDR2 is SVGAGI. V sheds 3 bases and J sheds 4 bases, leaving 12 bases between their ends. Paper-wide results and their limitations: Clones that contracted from day 15 to 85 showed balanced CD4/CD8 phenotypes, whereas a second wave of clones that expanded from day 15 to 37 leaned towards CD4+. Contracting CD4+ clones turned up mainly in the CM and EM memory subsets, whereas EMRA was where CD8+ clones were enriched. Some responding clones were found in pre-infection memory, which suggests that pre-existing cross-reactive memory T cells took part in the SARS-CoV-2 response. SARS-CoV-2 specificity of the second-wave clones peaking on day 37 was not confirmed. The study included only a couple of mild cases, and larger cohorts that include severe cases with pre-infection samples were judged to be necessary.

This clonotype was observed a handful of times. Its antigen target is currently unknown. Per-base qualities were not stored, and no clone one base away is much larger. Ficoll-Paque density gradient centrifugation was used to isolate PBMCs. For sequencing, an Illumina NovaSeq 6000 was employed. cDNA libraries for TCRalpha and TCRbeta were prepared by 5'RACE using constant-segment primers, with sample barcodes and unique molecular identifiers added. RNA was extracted from every sample with Trizol reagent. The libraries were amplified in two PCR steps, and the second step added a second sample barcode and Illumina TruSeq adapters. The libraries were sequenced on an Illumina NovaSeq using 2 x 150 bp paired-end reads. As for how the authors treated the data: Reads were demultiplexed and collapsed into UMI-guided consensus sequences with migec v1.2.7. Using mixcr v2.1.11, the UMI consensuses were aligned to TRA and TRB V and J templates and assembled into clonotypes. Clonotypes were classified as expanded or contracted when called significant by both edgeR and NoisET, with noise models trained on biological replicates. edgeR calls used a false discovery rate-adjusted p below 0.01 and a log2 fold-change threshold of 1. PCA with hierarchical clustering of max-normalized trajectories of the 1000 most abundant clonotypes was used as exploratory dynamics analysis. The CD4 or CD8 phenotype of responding clones was assigned using the separately sequenced CD4+ and CD8+ repertoires. The public sequencing data were trimmed at Q25 with fastp and processed into clonotypes with MiXCR by TCRdb, which kept only in-frame beta chains. Rows matching on CDR3 protein sequence are summarized as one entry with the most common DNA and genes. The V and J calls reflect TCRdb's pipeline rather than the authors' work. The sample includes about 150,000 distinct CDR3 sequences, with roughly 24% observed a single time. The top ten clones comprise approximately 25% of the sample.

Here the chain combines TRBV6-5 and TRBJ1-2; the D gene assignment is ambiguous. Sequencing input: PBMCs or a T cell subset sorted from them (not recorded which). The sequence was collected from an adult woman who had mild COVID-19 (a few samples of this study predate the infection). The sample titles of this study are shuffled in the database, so cell type and time point are left out; the donor was told from shared clones. The bases read TGTGCCAGCAGTTATGGCGGGGAGGCCTATGGCTACACCTTC. Its protein is CASSYGGEAYGYTF.